Listed here is a single T cell receptor beta chain. This record comes from a study of patients and donors after allogeneic stem cell transplantation. V was clipped by 4 bases and J by 4 bases, with 8 bases between them. Germline CDR1 KGHDR, CDR2 SFDVKD. The CDR3 contains 13 residues. TCRdb re-called the RT-PCR reads with MiXCR, one entry per CDR3 protein. This repertoire shows 45,000 to 65,000 distinct CDR3 sequences, about 14% found once; its top ten account for 25% to 40%. Sample: blood, either unsorted or a sorted T cell fraction (not recorded which). The origin of this receptor is a human donor who was either an allogeneic HSCT recipient or a stem cell or donor lymphocyte infusion donor (not recorded which). It is not recorded whose cells these are; they may come from a transplant donor. The V call is TRBV24-1, the J call TRBJ2-3; D gene uncertain. CDR3 region: CATSEGYADTQYF. The CDR3 DNA reads as TGTGCCACCAGTGAGGGGTACGCAGATACGCAGTATTTT.